This T cell receptor beta chain was profiled in a study of shared clonotypes between healthy human individuals (dated by TCRdb to 2018 to 2020). Regarding the research as a whole: The cohort comprised a couple of women and a few men aged 18 to 49 years. Libraries were prepared and TCR repertoires were sequenced by different laboratories using diverse techniques, in order to increase sequencing depth and limit assay-specific biases. For each donor, CD4 naive and CD4 memory were each run on three plates, CD8 naive on two plates, and CD8 memory on one plate. To estimate repertoire size and how much clonotype sharing occurs between individuals, the study deeply sequenced the blood TCR repertoires of several healthy adults. Leukapheresis yielded between about 0.9 and 10 billion PBMCs per donor.

The germline V gene supplies CDR1 SGHVS and CDR2 FQNEAQ. The CDR3 contains 13 residues, cysteine and phenylalanine counted. Of the read, only the CDR3 DNA is kept; its 39 bases are in frame from base 1. Trimming takes 5 bases off V and 3 bases off J; junction bases not matched to a gene: 1. Overall study outcomes, separate from this receptor: The genetic and exposure-history diversity represented was limited by the small number of donors. Incomplete sequencing was indicated by rarefaction of sorted-subset datasets, despite the large sequencing depth. Estimated clonotype richness was generally larger for naive than for memory subsets. Pairwise subsampling led to the expectation that sequencing depth would affect the degree of clonotype sharing among donors. About 5% of naive CD4, 3.5% of naive CD8, about 2.1% of memory CD4, and approximately 0.4% of memory CD8 clonotypes were shared across a few donors. Compared with non-shared clonotypes, clonotypes shared by all four sorted-subset donors had higher generation probabilities. Sampling was restricted to blood, and TCR repertoires in tissue are likely to differ from TCR repertoires in blood.

Healthy HIV-negative adults with no recently reported acute infections or vaccinations were included as donors. Only Caucasian adults living in Nashville, Tennessee, USA were represented among the donors. CD4+ T cells were enriched by magnetic negative selection, after which naive cells were positively selected on CD45RA and the negative fraction was taken as the memory subset. After blood collection by leukapheresis, PBMCs were isolated using Ficoll-Histopaque density gradient centrifugation and then cryopreserved in the vapor phase of liquid nitrogen. Purity and quantity of every magnetically sorted T cell population were checked by analytical flow cytometry. Each sorted fraction had its genomic DNA isolated and then quantified by UV absorbance on a Nanodrop 2000c. Using the deep immunoSEQ assay, multiplex PCR amplified TCR CDR3 regions from genomic DNA. Extracted genomic DNA from each cell subset was spread evenly across all wells of several immunoSEQ 96-well plates, with each plate serving as a replicate. For sorted subsets, approximately 200 ng of genomic DNA, equivalent to tens of thousands of T cell genomes, went into each replicate PCR. Purified libraries were quantified with a Qubit 3.0 fluorometer, sized on a Bioanalyzer 2100, and re-quantified with the KAPA Library Quantification kit. Every immunoSEQ 96-well plate was sequenced on a separate single-read 150-cycle Illumina NextSeq 550 flow cell. The original pipeline was this. Because the immunoSEQ output included only junctional sequences and no quality scores, the filtering could not be the same as the filtering used for full-length reads. Sequences were annotated with PyIR, a Python wrapper for IgBLAST v1.9, using IMGT germline references to assign V/J genes and CDR3. Reads with weak V/J assignments (E-value above 1e-6), missing CDR3, stop codons, out-of-frame junctions, or ambiguous translated residues were removed. V3J clonotypes were defined by identical inferred V gene, J gene, and CDR3 amino acid sequence. Percentage overlap between repertoires was computed as shared unique clonotypes divided by the size of the smaller repertoire. Three approaches were used to assess repertoire richness: RTK rarefaction, the Chao1 estimator, and Recon v2.1 estimates of unobserved clonotypes. Generation probabilities were computed with OLGA for all TCRbeta clonotypes obtained by the gDNA method from several donors. The table comes from immuneACCESS by way of TCRdb, which keeps in-frame sequences with V and J called. Part of the clones is missing from these tables; in studies checked, under half for an unresolved V gene and the rest for unknown reasons. The D gene and trimming were derived from the DNA, and the V and J assignments and clone size from that table. In all, the sample holds approximately 1.4 million clones, and roughly 98% of those were seen once. The ten largest clones add up to approximately 0.44% of the sample.

Of note for this clone: No antigen is known for it. Per-base quality was not reported, and no clone a single base away is much larger than it. Other DNA sequences from this sample encode an identical CDR3 as well.

The sequenced sample was naive CD4+ T cells sorted from blood. In the paper's terms, the cell subset or site label means: CD45RA+ positively selected. This receptor was taken from a man aged 30 to 39 in good health. The sequence is built from TRBV7-8 and TRBJ2-7; TRBD2 aligns with 10 central bases. The DNA sequence is as follows: TGTGCCAGCAGCAGGACTAGCGGCTACGAGCAGTACTTC. The translation is CASSRTSGYEQYF.